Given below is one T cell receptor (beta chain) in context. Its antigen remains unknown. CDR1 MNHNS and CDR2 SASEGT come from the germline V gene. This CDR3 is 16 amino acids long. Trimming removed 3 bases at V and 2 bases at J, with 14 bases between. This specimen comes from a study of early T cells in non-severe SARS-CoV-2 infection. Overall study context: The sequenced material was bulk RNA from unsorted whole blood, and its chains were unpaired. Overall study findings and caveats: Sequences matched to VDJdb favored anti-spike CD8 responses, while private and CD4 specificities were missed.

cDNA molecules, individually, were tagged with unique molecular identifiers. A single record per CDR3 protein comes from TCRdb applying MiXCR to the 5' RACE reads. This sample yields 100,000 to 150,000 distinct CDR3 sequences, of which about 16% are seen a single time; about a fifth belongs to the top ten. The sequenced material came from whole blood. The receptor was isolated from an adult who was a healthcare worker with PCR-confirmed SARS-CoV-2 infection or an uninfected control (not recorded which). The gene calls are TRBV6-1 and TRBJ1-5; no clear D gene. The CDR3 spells CASSDGGRWGNQPQHF. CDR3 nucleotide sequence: TGTGCCAGCAGTGATGGTGGGCGTTGGGGCAATCAGCCCCAGCATTTT.